Listed below are T cell receptor beta chains from one sample, sequenced in a study of T-cell reconstitution after alpha-beta-depleted transplantation in children. MiXCR, applied by TCRdb to the PCR reads, yields one record per CDR3 protein. The sample lists roughly 500,000 distinct CDR3 sequences, about 12% seen once, with about 5% in the top ten. The sequences come from PBMCs from the stem cell graft donor, collected from the stem cell graft. These receptors were taken from a human donor who donated a stem cell graft to a child with combined immunodeficiency. The CDR3 runs from the conserved cysteine through the conserved F or W. D genes are given only for firm matches. Part of the rows lack a size; the others show once, few, many or a class for expanded clones.

>TRBJ1-1|15|TRBV9|NA|NA
CASSVVPAYLTEAFF
TGTGCCAGCAGCGTAGTTCCCGCTTACCTCACTGAAGCTTTCTTT
>TRBJ2-7|16|TRBV11-2|NA|few
CASSLGLGENSYEQYF
TGTGCCAGCAGCTTGGGGTTAGGGGAGAACTCCTACGAGCAGTACTTC
>TRBJ2-2|15|TRBV15|TRBD1|many
CATSIDRGQAGELFF
TGTGCCACCAGCATCGACAGGGGGCAGGCCGGGGAGCTGTTTTTT
>TRBJ2-7|15|TRBV7-2|NA|NA
CASSWAEGTSYEQYF
TGTGCCAGCAGCTGGGCCGAGGGAACCTCCTACGAGCAGTACTTC
>TRBJ2-7|16|TRBV13|TRBD2|few
CASSSALGLAGVEQYF
TGTGCCAGCAGTTCAGCCCTGGGACTAGCGGGGGTCGAGCAGTACTTC
>TRBJ2-5|13|TRBV28|NA|NA
CASSSTIQETQYF
TGTGCCAGCAGTTCGACTATACAAGAGACCCAGTACTTC
>TRBJ2-7|14|TRBV7-3|NA|many
CASSTGPISSEQYF
TGTGCCAGCAGCACGGGACCTATTTCCTCGGAGCAGTACTTC
>TRBJ2-2|19|TRBV3-1|TRBD2|few
CASSQELGGTSGNTGELFF
TGTGCCAGCAGCCAAGAGTTAGGGGGGACTAGCGGTAACACCGGGGAGCTGTTTTTT
>TRBJ2-1|16|TRBV12-3/TRBV12-4|TRBD2|NA
CASSLVGLAGGGEQFF
TGTGCCAGCAGTTTAGTAGGACTAGCGGGAGGGGGAGAGCAGTTCTTC
>TRBJ2-5|16|TRBV5-6|NA|NA
CASSLGAAGYQETQYF
TGTGCCAGCAGCTTGGGAGCCGCTGGGTACCAAGAGACCCAGTACTTC
>TRBJ1-1|13|TRBV30|TRBD1|NA
CALSRDSNTEAFF
TGTGCCTTATCCCGGGACAGCAACACTGAAGCTTTCTTT
>TRBJ1-2|14|TRBV29-1|NA|NA
CSVGIQGRQGGYTF
TGCAGCGTTGGTATACAGGGTCGGCAGGGGGGCTACACCTTC
>TRBJ2-4|14|TRBV7-2|NA|few
CASSFRDGQNIQYF
TGTGCCAGCAGCTTTCGGGACGGACAAAACATTCAGTACTTC
>TRBJ2-7|16|TRBV27|TRBD2|NA
CASRSEASGRIYEQYF
TGTGCCAGCAGATCAGAGGCTAGCGGGAGAATTTACGAGCAGTACTTC
>TRBJ2-7|15|TRBV3-1|NA|few
CASSPSKRASYEQYF
TGTGCCAGCAGCCCCTCGAAAAGGGCCTCCTACGAGCAGTACTTC
>TRBJ2-3|13|TRBV20-1|TRBD2|NA
CSAEAGYTDTQYF
TGCAGTGCAGAAGCGGGGTACACAGATACGCAGTATTTT
>TRBJ2-3|14|TRBV4-2|NA|few
CASSQELRADTQYF
TGTGCCAGCAGCCAAGAGCTTAGGGCAGATACGCAGTATTTT
>TRBJ2-1|12|TRBV12-3/TRBV12-4|NA|NA
CASSFGSQGGLF
TGTGCCAGCAGTTTCGGGTCGCAGGGGGGTCTCTTC
>TRBJ1-6|14|TRBV5-1|NA|few
CASSQGERNSPLHF
TGCGCCAGCAGCCAAGGGGAGCGGAATTCACCCCTCCACTTT
>TRBJ2-2|12|TRBV12-3/TRBV12-4|NA|few
CASSPTGGELFF
TGTGCCAGCAGCCCCACGGGCGGGGAGCTGTTTTTT
>TRBJ2-2|14|TRBV20-1|TRBD2|many
CSAPSGGASGELFF
TGCAGTGCCCCTAGCGGGGGGGCCTCCGGGGAGCTGTTTTTT
>TRBJ2-2|14|TRBV13|TRBD2|NA
CASSFSGGPGELFF
TGTGCCAGCAGCTTTAGCGGGGGGCCCGGGGAGCTGTTTTTT
>TRBJ2-7|15|TRBV20-1|NA|few
CSAYNLGWWGYEQYF
TGCAGTGCTTATAATCTAGGGTGGTGGGGCTACGAGCAGTACTTC
>TRBJ2-3|17|TRBV4-3|TRBD1|many
CASSLTLTGALTDTQYF
TGCGCCAGCAGCCTAACCTTGACAGGGGCGTTGACAGATACGCAGTATTTT